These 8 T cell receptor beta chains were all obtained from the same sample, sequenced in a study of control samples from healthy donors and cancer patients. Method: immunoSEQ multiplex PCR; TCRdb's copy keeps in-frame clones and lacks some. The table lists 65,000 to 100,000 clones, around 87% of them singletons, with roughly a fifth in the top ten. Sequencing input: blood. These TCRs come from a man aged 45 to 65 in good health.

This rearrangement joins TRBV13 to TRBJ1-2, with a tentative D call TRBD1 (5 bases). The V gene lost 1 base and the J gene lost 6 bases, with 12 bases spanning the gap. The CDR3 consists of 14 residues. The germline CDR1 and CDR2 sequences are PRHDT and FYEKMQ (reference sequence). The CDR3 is CASSLVGGANGYTF. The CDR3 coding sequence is TGTGCCAGCAGCTTAGTCGGGGGAGCTAATGGCTACACCTTC.

DNA for the CDR3: TGTGCCAGCGGAGCCATTTTCTCGGATGGCTACACCTTC. Its protein is CASGAIFSDGYTF. The gene calls are TRBV27 and TRBJ1-2; D is unresolved. V was clipped by 8 bases and J by 6 bases, with 16 bases between them. Per germline, CDR1 MNHEY and CDR2 SMNVEV (reference sequence). The length of the CDR3 is 13 residues.

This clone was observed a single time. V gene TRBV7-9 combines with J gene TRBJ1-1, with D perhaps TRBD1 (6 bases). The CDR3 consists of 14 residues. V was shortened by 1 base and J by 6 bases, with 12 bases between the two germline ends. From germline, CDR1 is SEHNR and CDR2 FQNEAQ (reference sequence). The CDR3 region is CASSLDRVHPEAFF. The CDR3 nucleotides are TGTGCCAGCAGCTTAGACAGGGTTCACCCTGAAGCTTTCTTT.

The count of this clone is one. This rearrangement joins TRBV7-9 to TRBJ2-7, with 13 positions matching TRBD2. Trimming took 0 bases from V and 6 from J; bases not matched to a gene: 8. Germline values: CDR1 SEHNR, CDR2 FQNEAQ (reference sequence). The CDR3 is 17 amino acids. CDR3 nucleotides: TGTGCCAGCAGCTTAGCATACTCCGGGACTAGCGGGATCGAGCAGTACTTC. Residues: CASSLAYSGTSGIEQYF.

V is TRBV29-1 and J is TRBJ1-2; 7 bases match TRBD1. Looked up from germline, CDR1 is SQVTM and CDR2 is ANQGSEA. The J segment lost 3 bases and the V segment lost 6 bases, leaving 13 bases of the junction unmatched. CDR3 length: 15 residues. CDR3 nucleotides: TGCAGCGTCCAGGGGGAGGCAGGGGGTCACTATGGCTACACCTTC. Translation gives CSVQGEAGGHYGYTF.

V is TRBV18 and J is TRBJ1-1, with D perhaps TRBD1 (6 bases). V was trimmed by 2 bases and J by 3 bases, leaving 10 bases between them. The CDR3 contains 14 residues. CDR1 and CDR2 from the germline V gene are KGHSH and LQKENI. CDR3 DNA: TGTGCCAGCTCACCAGTCCAGGGGCACACTGAAGCTTTCTTT. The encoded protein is CASSPVQGHTEAFF.

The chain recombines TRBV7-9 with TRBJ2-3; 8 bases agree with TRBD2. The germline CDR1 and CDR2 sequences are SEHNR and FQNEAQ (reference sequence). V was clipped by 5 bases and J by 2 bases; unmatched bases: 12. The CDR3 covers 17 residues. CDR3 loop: CASSPFGGGRNTDTQYF. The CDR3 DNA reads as TGTGCCAGCAGCCCCTTCGGCGGCGGGAGGAACACAGATACGCAGTATTTT.

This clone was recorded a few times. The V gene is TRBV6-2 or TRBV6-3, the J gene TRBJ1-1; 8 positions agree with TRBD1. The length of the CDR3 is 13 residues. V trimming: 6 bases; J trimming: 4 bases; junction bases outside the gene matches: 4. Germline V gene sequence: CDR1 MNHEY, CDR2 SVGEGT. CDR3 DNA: TGTGCCAGCAGCCCAGGGGGCATCACTGAAGCTTTCTTT. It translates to CASSPGGITEAFF.